This T cell receptor beta chain was sequenced in a study of blood T cell repertoires in COVID-19. Study information: The origin of the acute and convalescent COVID-19 samples was the United States, Italy and Spain. PBMCs, B-cell-depleted T cells, or T cells provided the cDNA or gDNA that made up the material.

Germline V gene sequence: CDR1 SQVTM, CDR2 ANQGSEA. CDR3 length: 14 amino acids. Unmatched junction bases numbered 7, after V lost 6 bases and J lost 3 bases. In the original processing: By means of reference gene primer amplification, nucleated cell counts were estimated. Profiled with immunoSEQ multiplex PCR; TCRdb holds only in-frame clones, not every one. Clonal size and the V and J genes are those of that table, whereas D and trimming came from the DNA. The table lists 200,000 to 250,000 clones, over 75% of them singletons. The rearrangement uses TRBV29-1 and TRBJ1-1; 10 positions agree with TRBD1. The specimen sequenced was peripheral blood. The source of this sequence is a woman in her seventies with COVID-19, enrolled during active disease. The CDR3 spells CSVGWTGGDTEAFF. CDR3 nucleotides: TGCAGCGTGGGATGGACAGGGGGTGACACTGAAGCTTTCTTT.